The 21 T cell receptor beta chains below come from one sample, sequenced in a study of cytotoxic CD8 clonotypes in ibrutinib-treated CLL. Sequencing used immunoSEQ multiplex PCR; TCRdb keeps in-frame clones, though not all of them. This sample has fewer than 400,000 clones, with over 55% found just once. Specimen: PBMCs, collected after 36 months of ibrutinib treatment. The receptors here all came from a human donor with chronic lymphocytic leukemia.

The V gene is TRBV5-1, the J gene TRBJ2-7; TRBD2 might be the D (6 bases). CDR1 and CDR2 from the germline V gene are SGHRS and YFSETQ. This CDR3 has 17 amino acids. Trimming cost V 0 bases and J 0 bases, with 16 bases left between them. The CDR3 here is CASSLARLGGASYEQYF. The DNA of the CDR3 is TGCGCCAGCAGCTTGGCCAGGCTCGGCGGGGCCTCCTACGAGCAGTACTTC.

The rearrangement uses TRBV11-2 and TRBJ1-1; 7 bases are shared with TRBD1. V shed 6 bases, J shed 4 bases, and the junction held 5 bases outside the gene matches. The germline V gene encodes CDR1 SGHAT and CDR2 FQNNGV. This CDR3 is 13 amino acids long. In DNA, the CDR3 is TGTGCCAGCAGACAAACAGGGGCCACTGAAGCTTTCTTT. Its translation is CASRQTGATEAFF.

This rearrangement joins TRBV6-1 to TRBJ1-3, with a weak D call TRBD1 (5 bases). The CDR3 length is 14 residues. V was shortened by 4 bases and J by 1 base, with 8 bases between the two germline ends. Germline V lookup: CDR1 MNHNS, CDR2 SASEGT. Here the CDR3 reads CASSGGGSGNTIYF. The CDR3 nucleotides are TGTGCCAGCAGTGGCGGGGGGTCTGGAAACACCATATATTTT.

DNA of the CDR3: TGTGCCAGCAGCGGAAGCGGGAGGACCGGGGAGCTGTTTTTT. Translation: CASSGSGRTGELFF. The chain joins TRBV9 to TRBJ2-2, with 9 bases that match TRBD2. Unmatched junction bases numbered 2, after V lost 3 bases and J lost 5 bases. The CDR3 is 14 amino acids. Germline V CDR1 and CDR2: SGDLS, YYNGEE.

This chain joins TRBV29-1 and TRBJ1-2; TRBD1 agrees at 7 bases. The trim removed 4 bases at V and 4 bases at J, leaving 12 bases unmatched. The germline gives CDR1 SQVTM, CDR2 ANQGSEA. The CDR3 has 15 residues. The CDR3 is CSVGPHRGNSYGYTF. The DNA for the CDR3 is TGCAGCGTTGGGCCCCACAGGGGAAATAGCTATGGCTACACCTTC.

V and J are TRBV28 and TRBJ2-6; no definite D call. CDR1 MDHEN and CDR2 SYDVKM come from the germline V gene. Between the trimmed V and J ends, which lost 3 bases and 0 bases, there was a span of 12 bases. The CDR3 has 17 amino acids. CDR3 residues: CASSFLPGLSGANVLTF. The CDR3 DNA is TGTGCCAGCAGTTTCCTCCCAGGTCTCTCTGGGGCCAACGTCCTGACTTTC.

This clone was picked up a small number of times. The V call is TRBV27, the J call TRBJ2-7, with no clear D. V lost 5 bases and J lost 0, with 11 bases in between. Germline V gene data show CDR1 as MNHEY and CDR2 as SMNVEV (reference sequence). The CDR3 contains 14 residues. The CDR3 is CASSGQVGSYEQYF. The CDR3 DNA sequence: TGTGCCAGCAGTGGGCAGGTCGGCTCCTACGAGCAGTACTTC.

This clone was seen a handful of times. The chain joins TRBV4-1 to TRBJ2-2; 7 bases fit TRBD1. The V segment lost 1 base and the J segment 5 bases; nucleotides outside the gene matches: 7. The V gene's germline CDR1 is MGHRA and CDR2 YSYEKL. The CDR3 length is 16 residues. This chain's CDR3 is CASSQVWTGLTGELFF. The CDR3 DNA follows: TGCGCCAGCAGCCAAGTTTGGACAGGACTTACCGGGGAGCTGTTTTTT.

The rearrangement uses TRBV6-1 and TRBJ1-1; no reliable D call. CDR3 size: 13 residues. Germline V CDR1 and CDR2: MNHNS, SASEGT. V shed 9 bases and J shed 1 base, with 12 bases lying between them. This chain's CDR3 is CASSLEGNTEAFF. The CDR3 nucleotides read TGTGCCAGTAGCCTCGAGGGGAACACTGAAGCTTTCTTT.

The chain employs TRBV7-6 and TRBJ1-5; 10 nucleotides line up with TRBD1. The junction had 12 bases not matched to a gene; V was cut back by 3 bases and J by 4 bases. The CDR3 extends over 18 amino acids. Germline loops: CDR1 SGHVS, CDR2 FNYEAQ. The chain's CDR3 is CASSLLVPGQGINQPQHF. The CDR3 nucleotides are TGTGCCAGCAGCTTGTTAGTGCCGGGACAGGGGATAAATCAGCCCCAGCATTTT.

The chain links TRBV10-3 to TRBJ1-2, with 7 bases that match TRBD1. There are 14 residues in the CDR3. The trim removed 8 bases at V and 2 bases at J, leaving 8 bases unmatched. Germline lookup yields CDR1 ENHRY and CDR2 SYGVKD. CDR3 in DNA: TGTGCCATCTACGGGACAGAAGACAACTATGGCTACACCTTC. It yields the protein CAIYGTEDNYGYTF.

The V gene is TRBV6-5, the J gene TRBJ1-2, with TRBD1 matching 10 bases. Losses at the gene ends were 6 bases for V and 4 bases for J; bases not matched to a gene: 5. The CDR3 length is 14 residues. Germline loops: CDR1 MNHEY, CDR2 SVGAGI. The CDR3 here is CASRTRDRGYGYTF. The CDR3 nucleotides are TGTGCCAGCAGGACCCGGGACAGGGGCTATGGCTACACCTTC.

The rearrangement joins TRBV9 to TRBJ2-6, with D perhaps TRBD1 (6 bases). This CDR3 contains 17 residues. Germline V gene sequence: CDR1 SGDLS, CDR2 YYNGEE. V was cut by 3 bases and J by 1 base, with 14 bases left in between. In DNA form, the CDR3 reads TGTGCCAGCAGCGCACCGGGACACATTTCTGGGGCCAACGTCCTGACTTTC. It encodes CASSAPGHISGANVLTF. The complete variable domain, with remaining parts taken from reference TRBV9 and TRBJ2-6, reads DSGVTQTPKHLITATGQRVTLRCSPRSGDLSVYWYQQSLDQGLQFLIQYYNGEERAKGNILERFSAQQFPDLHSELNLSSLELGDSALYFCASSAPGHISGANVLTFGAGSRLTVL.

This chain connects TRBV29-1 to TRBJ2-5; D is perhaps TRBD1 (5 bases). Deletions cut 1 base from V and 1 base from J, with 10 bases between. The CDR3 runs 14 residues. Looked up from germline, CDR1 is SQVTM and CDR2 is ANQGSEA. CDR3 DNA: TGCAGCGTTGAAGGAGGAACAGGCCAAGAGACCCAGTACTTC. This sequence encodes CSVEGGTGQETQYF.

This clone has more than one count but fewer than ten. This chain uses TRBV5-1 with TRBJ2-3; 9 bases map to TRBD1. In germline, CDR1 is SGHRS, CDR2 YFSETQ. The J segment lost 7 bases and the V segment lost 3 bases, leaving 9 bases of the junction unmatched. The CDR3 is 15 residues long. The CDR3 sequence is CASSSGTGYRYTQYF. CDR3 DNA: TGCGCCAGCAGCTCCGGGACAGGGTATCGATATACGCAGTATTTT.

This clone was seen a handful of times. The V call is TRBV5-6, the J call TRBJ2-3, with D perhaps TRBD2 (5 bases). CDR1 and CDR2 (germline): SGHDT, YYEEEE. The CDR3 contains 15 residues. V was shortened by 3 bases and J by 3 bases, with 14 bases between the two germline ends. CDR3 amino acids: CASSSFGEMTDTQYF. CDR3 sequence (DNA): TGTGCCAGCAGCTCGTTTGGGGAGATGACAGATACGCAGTATTTT. Filled out from reference TRBV5-6 and TRBJ2-3, the complete variable domain reads DAGVTQSPTHLIKTRGQQVTLRCSPKSGHDTVSWYQQALGQGPQFIFQYYEEEERQRGNFPDRFSGHQFPNYSSELNVNALLLGDSALYLCASSSFGEMTDTQYFGPGTRLTVL.

V usage is TRBV7-2 and J usage is TRBJ2-5; 7 nucleotides line up with TRBD2. Germline loops: CDR1 SGHTA, CDR2 FQGNSA. The length of the CDR3 is 15 residues. V was clipped by 0 bases and J by 2 bases; unmatched bases: 3. In DNA form, the CDR3 reads TGTGCCAGCAGCTTAGCCGGGACTACTCAAGAGACCCAGTACTTC. Amino acid sequence: CASSLAGTTQETQYF.

The chain couples TRBV7-2 to TRBJ2-7; 8 nucleotides agree with TRBD2. The junction had 0 bases not matched to a gene; V was cut back by 2 bases and J by 0 bases. Germline CDR1 and CDR2: SGHTA and FQGNSA. The CDR3 loop spans 14 amino acids. CDR3 region: CASSLSGSSYEQYF. The DNA for the CDR3 is TGTGCCAGCAGCTTAAGCGGGAGCTCCTACGAGCAGTACTTC.

The V gene is TRBV11-2, the J gene TRBJ2-7, with D possibly being TRBD1 (6 bases). Deletions cut 6 bases from V and 5 bases from J, with 17 bases between. The CDR3 length is 14 residues. Germline V lookup: CDR1 SGHAT, CDR2 FQNNGV. The CDR3 sequence: CASRGQDKANEQYF. The CDR3 DNA sequence: TGTGCCAGCAGGGGACAAGATAAGGCTAACGAGCAGTACTTC.

Written as DNA, the CDR3 is TGTGCCAGCAGCTTGGAGGCCAATTCACCCCTCCACTTT. This encodes CASSLEANSPLHF. J is TRBJ1-6 and V is TRBV5-5, with unresolved D. Trimming stripped 0 bases from V and 7 bases from J, with 5 bases between. The CDR3 has 13 residues. The germline V gene encodes CDR1 SGHKS and CDR2 YYEKEE (reference sequence).

The CDR3 is CSVGEDLAKNIQYF. CDR3 in DNA: TGCAGCGTCGGCGAAGATCTAGCCAAAAACATTCAGTACTTC. The chain links TRBV29-1 to TRBJ2-4; D is unresolved. The CDR3 has 14 amino acids. V was clipped by 6 bases and J by 0 bases, with 12 bases between them. The germline CDR1 and CDR2 sequences are SQVTM and ANQGSEA.